This TCR beta chain was captured in a study of CD8 T cells in Susac syndrome. Study-wide findings and caveats: Acknowledgment was made by the study that its TCR sequencing and HLA analysis involved a relatively small number of individuals.

Comment on this clonotype: Its target is not known.

V was pared by 5 bases and J by 8 bases, with 15 bases of the junction left unmatched. This CDR3 contains 17 residues. Sequencing of TCR beta was undertaken in CD8+ and CD4+ T cells derived from blood. Random hexamers were used to reverse transcribe the RNA input (about 0.45 to 1 ug). The amplification used immunoSEQ multiplex PCR on TCR beta CDR3; it spanned 54 Vbeta and 13 Jbeta. TCRdb processed the immunoSEQ multiplex PCR reads anew with MiXCR; each CDR3 protein has one entry. This table has roughly 130,000 distinct CDR3 sequences, 90% to 95% appearing once. This TCR derives from a human donor in good health. Source material: CD4+ T cells from PBMCs. V usage is TRBV12-3 or TRBV12-4 and J usage is TRBJ1-3, with 10 positions matching TRBD1. The CDR3 loop is CASSPGQGRNARDTIYF. CDR3 nucleotides: TGTGCCAGCAGTCCGGGACAGGGGAGAAATGCTCGCGACACCATATATTTT.